What follows is one TCR beta chain and its context. The antigen is unknown. The data derive from a study of CD8+CD57+ T cells in acquired aplastic anemia. Study-level points and caveats: Between patients and controls, around 27 CD8+ CDR3 sequences were found in common.

This CDR3 region has 12 residues. The germline V gene has CDR1 SGHVS and CDR2 FNYEAQ. V lost 5 bases and J 7 bases, leaving 11 bases between the germline ends. Patients chosen for sequencing had CD8+CD57+ cells that had expanded, as shown by flow cytometry. At blood sampling, none of the patients had yet received therapy. For CDR3 and TCR beta VDJ profiling, genomic DNA was the template used. Via MiXCR, TCRdb re-called the reads, giving one row per CDR3 protein. Of around 130,000 distinct CDR3 sequences listed, under 60% were seen once; the top ten hold roughly 32%. The source material was sorted CD4+, CD8+, or CD8+CD57+ T cells (not recorded which) from PBMCs. V and J are TRBV7-6 and TRBJ1-1, with D unclear. The receptor was derived from a human donor with aplastic anemia. The CDR3 loop reads CASSPIGHEAFF. CDR3 coding DNA: TGTGCCAGCAGCCCGATTGGCCATGAAGCTTTCTTT. Complete variable domain (other parts from reference TRBV7-6 and TRBJ1-1): GAGVSQSPRYKVTKRGQDVALRCDPISGHVSLYWYRQALGQGPEFLTYFNYEAQQDKSGLPNDRFSAERPEGSISTLTIQRTEQRDSAMYRCASSPIGHEAFFGQGTRLTVV.